The 15 T cell receptor beta chains listed next were all sequenced from one sample in a study of spatial heterogeneity in lung cancer. Sample time point: sample taken at primary tumor resection. No cells were sorted before sequencing. The whole RNA sequenced was extracted from tumor, nontumor lung or frozen PBMC. TCRdb recomputed calls from the 5' RACE reads with MiXCR, one row per CDR3 protein. Here the sample spans 36,000 or so distinct CDR3 sequences, around 5.5% being singletons. Sequencing was performed on PBMCs, taken at surgery. These receptors originate from a female donor with early-stage non-small cell lung cancer.

This clonotype was seen ten or more times. The rearrangement joins TRBV5-1 to TRBJ2-2, with D perhaps TRBD2 (6 bases). CDR3 length: 15 amino acids. The V gene's germline CDR1 is SGHRS and CDR2 YFSETQ. The V and J ends lost 1 base and 1 base respectively, with 8 bases between them. CDR3 sequence reads: CASSLPGGNTGELFF. The CDR3 DNA reads as TGCGCCAGCAGCTTGCCCGGGGGGAACACCGGGGAGCTGTTTTTT. The variable domain in full, completed from reference TRBV5-1 and TRBJ2-2, reads KAGVTQTPRYLIKTRGQQVTLSCSPISGHRSVSWYQQTPGQGLQFLFEYFSETQRNKGNFPGRFSGRQFSNSRSEMNVSTLELGDSALYLCASSLPGGNTGELFFGEGSRLTVL.

The rearrangement joins TRBV19 to TRBJ2-5; a weak D match, TRBD2 (6 bases). The CDR3 spans 14 residues. Germline V gene sequence: CDR1 LNHDA, CDR2 SQIVND (reference sequence). Trimming took off 5 bases at V and 1 base at J, with 11 bases between the two ends. CDR3 DNA sequence: TGTGCCAGTAGTCAAGGCGGGGCCCAAGAGACCCAGTACTTC. Encoded protein: CASSQGGAQETQYF.

In nucleotides, the CDR3 is TGTGCCAGCAGCCAAATGGGAACCGGGGAGCTGTTTTTT. The encoded protein is CASSQMGTGELFF. V is TRBV3-1 and J is TRBJ2-2; D gene ambiguous. The CDR3 is made up of 13 amino acids. The germline gives CDR1 LGHDT, CDR2 YNNKEL (reference sequence). Trimming left V 2 bases short and J 5 bases short, with 6 bases between.

This clonotype was counted ten times or more. V usage is TRBV7-2 and J usage is TRBJ2-3; 10 bases line up with TRBD2. CDR1 is SGHTA and CDR2 is FQGNSA in the germline V gene. Trimming took 4 bases from V and 3 from J; bases not matched to a gene: 4. The CDR3 loop spans 15 amino acids. The CDR3: CASSSPGLATDTQYF. CDR3 coding DNA: TGTGCCAGCAGCTCCCCGGGACTAGCGACAGATACGCAGTATTTT.

The J gene is TRBJ2-7, the V gene TRBV7-9; D is unclear. CDR1 and CDR2 (germline): SEHNR, FQNEAQ (reference sequence). Between the trimmed V and J ends, which lost 5 bases and 2 bases, there was a span of 13 bases. The CDR3 is 14 residues long. The CDR3 DNA sequence: TGTGCCAGCAGCCTTGCTGGCCCGACCTACGAGCAGTACTTC. Translation gives CASSLAGPTYEQYF.

The chain links TRBV3-1 to TRBJ1-2, with D perhaps matching TRBD1 (5 bases). The CDR3 contains 14 residues. The germline CDR1 and CDR2 sequences are LGHDT and YNNKEL (reference sequence). Trimming pared 0 bases from V and 8 bases from J, leaving 13 bases between. Written as DNA, the CDR3 is TGTGCCAGCAGCCAAGACCCAGGGACCGACGGCTACACCTTC. The encoded protein is CASSQDPGTDGYTF.

In its sample, this clonotype was seen many times. The rearrangement joins TRBV5-6 to TRBJ1-1; D perhaps matches TRBD1 (6 bases). Trimming shortened V by 0 bases and J by 11 bases, and 20 bases separated the two germline ends. The length of the CDR3 is 15 residues. The germline CDR1 and CDR2 sequences are SGHDT and YYEEEE. The chain's CDR3 is CASSLGTDSKRRAFF. The CDR3 DNA reads as TGTGCCAGCAGCTTGGGGACAGATTCGAAGAGGAGGGCTTTCTTT.

The sample holds many counts of this clonotype. The chain carries TRBV12-3 or TRBV12-4 and TRBJ1-2; D might be TRBD1 (5 bases). The CDR3 extends over 14 amino acids. Trimming cost V 6 bases and J 4 bases, with 15 bases left between them. The CDR3 region has the DNA TGTGCCAGCAGCCGGGGACCCTGGGGCTATGGCTACACCTTC. The encoded protein is CASSRGPWGYGYTF.

This clonotype was counted ten times or more. The chain couples TRBV13 to TRBJ2-3; no definite D call. The CDR3 runs to 12 residues. Germline assignment: CDR1 PRHDT and CDR2 FYEKMQ (reference sequence). Trimming shortened V by 5 bases and J by 6 bases, and 9 bases separated the two germline ends. For the CDR3, the DNA is TGTGCCAGCAGCCATGGGATGGATACGCAGTATTTT. Translation: CASSHGMDTQYF. The entire variable domain, with the rest obtained from reference TRBV13 and TRBJ2-3, is as follows: AAGVIQSPRHLIKEKRETATLKCYPIPRHDTVYWYQQGPGQDPQFLISFYEKMQSDKGSIPDRFSAQQFSDYHSELNMSSLELGDSALYFCASSHGMDTQYFGPGTRLTVL.

This clonotype was recorded many times. This sequence joins TRBV6-1 and TRBJ2-7; 7 bases are shared with TRBD1. CDR1 is MNHNS and CDR2 is SASEGT in the germline V gene. This CDR3 has 14 residues. V gave up 6 bases and J gave up 3 bases; unmatched junction bases: 8. Here the CDR3 DNA reads TGTGCCAGCAGAACTACCGGGACAGACTACGAGCAGTACTTC. Residues: CASRTTGTDYEQYF.

This clonotype was observed at least ten times. This rearrangement joins TRBV5-1 to TRBJ1-2, with D possibly matching TRBD1 (5 bases). The germline V and J ends were trimmed by 0 bases and 3 bases, with 9 bases remaining between them. Germline V CDR1 and CDR2: SGHRS, YFSETQ. The CDR3 has 14 residues. DNA of the CDR3: TGCGCCAGCAGCTTGGAAGGGGCCTACTATGGCTACACCTTC. As protein: CASSLEGAYYGYTF.

This clonotype was detected ten times or more. J is TRBJ1-4 and V is TRBV9, with TRBD1 as a possible D gene (5 bases). The germline V and J ends were trimmed by 4 bases and 7 bases, with 17 bases remaining between them. The length of the CDR3 is 15 residues. Germline loops: CDR1 SGDLS, CDR2 YYNGEE. CDR3 bases: TGTGCCAGCAGCCCGACCGGGACGTCAGGTGAAAAACTGTTTTTT. This gives the protein CASSPTGTSGEKLFF. Variable domain in full (rest from reference TRBV9 and TRBJ1-4): DSGVTQTPKHLITATGQRVTLRCSPRSGDLSVYWYQQSLDQGLQFLIQYYNGEERAKGNILERFSAQQFPDLHSELNLSSLELGDSALYFCASSPTGTSGEKLFFGSGTQLSVL.

This clonotype came up many times. The chain recombines TRBV29-1 with TRBJ1-1; D gene unclear. The CDR3 is made up of 12 amino acids. CDR1 and CDR2 from the germline V gene are SQVTM and ANQGSEA. The V end was cut by 4 bases, the J end by 1 base, with 7 bases between. The CDR3 DNA sequence: TGCAGCGTTGTTGGGGAGAACACTGAAGCTTTCTTT. It translates to CSVVGENTEAFF.

The chain employs TRBV4-1 and TRBJ2-3, with a possible D match to TRBD2 (6 bases). Germline-derived CDR1 and CDR2 are MGHRA and YSYEKL. This CDR3 is 14 amino acids long. V dropped 0 bases and J dropped 5 bases, with 9 bases sitting between them. CDR3 DNA: TGCGCCAGCAGCCAAGAGTGGCGGGAAGATACGCAGTATTTT. It specifies CASSQEWREDTQYF.

This clonotype was picked up many times. The chain recombines TRBV20-1 with TRBJ2-3; D possibly corresponds to TRBD2 (6 bases). Trimming removed 3 bases from V and 0 bases from J, with 13 bases in between. This CDR3 contains 15 residues. Germline assignment: CDR1 DFQATT and CDR2 SNEGSKA (reference sequence). CDR3 nucleotide sequence: TGCAGTGCTAGTATATCCGGGACTAGCACAGATACGCAGTATTTT. It is translated as CSASISGTSTDTQYF.